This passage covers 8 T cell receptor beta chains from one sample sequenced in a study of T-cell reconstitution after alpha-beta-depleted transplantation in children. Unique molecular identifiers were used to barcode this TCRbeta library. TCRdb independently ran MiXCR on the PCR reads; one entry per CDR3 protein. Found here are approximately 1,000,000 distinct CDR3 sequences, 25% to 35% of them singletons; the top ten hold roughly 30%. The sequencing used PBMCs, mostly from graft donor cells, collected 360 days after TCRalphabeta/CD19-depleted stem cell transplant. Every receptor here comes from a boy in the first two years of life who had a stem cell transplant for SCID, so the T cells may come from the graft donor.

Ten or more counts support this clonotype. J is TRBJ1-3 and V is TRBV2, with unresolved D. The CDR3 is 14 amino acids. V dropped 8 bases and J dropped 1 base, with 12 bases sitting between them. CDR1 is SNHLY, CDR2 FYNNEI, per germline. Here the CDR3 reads CASSRILSGNTIYF. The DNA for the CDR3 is TGTGCCAGCTCAAGAATTCTGTCTGGAAACACCATATATTTT.

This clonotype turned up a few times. The CDR3 sequence is CASRAGIRETQYF. In DNA form, the CDR3 reads TGTGCCAGCAGGGCTGGGATTCGAGAGACCCAGTACTTC. This chain links TRBV6-6 with TRBJ2-5; D gene uncertain. V was pared by 6 bases and J by 4 bases, with 12 bases between. From germline, CDR1 is MNHNY and CDR2 SVGAGI (reference sequence). The CDR3 covers 13 residues.

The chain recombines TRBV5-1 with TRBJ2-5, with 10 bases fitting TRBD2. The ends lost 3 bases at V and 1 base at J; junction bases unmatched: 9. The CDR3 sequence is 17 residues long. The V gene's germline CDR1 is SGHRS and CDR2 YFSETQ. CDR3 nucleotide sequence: TGCGCCAGCAGCTCCCGAGGTTCTAGCGGGGGCCAAGAGACCCAGTACTTC. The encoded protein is CASSSRGSSGGQETQYF. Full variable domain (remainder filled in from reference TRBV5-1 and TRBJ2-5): KAGVTQTPRYLIKTRGQQVTLSCSPISGHRSVSWYQQTPGQGLQFLFEYFSETQRNKGNFPGRFSGRQFSNSRSEMNVSTLELGDSALYLCASSSRGSSGGQETQYFGPGTRLLVL.

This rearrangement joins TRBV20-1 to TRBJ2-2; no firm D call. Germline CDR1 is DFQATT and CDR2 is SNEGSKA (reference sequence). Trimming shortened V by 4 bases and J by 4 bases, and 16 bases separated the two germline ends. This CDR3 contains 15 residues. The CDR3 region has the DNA TGCAGTGCTACCCGGACCTACATAGGCACCGGGGAGCTGTTTTTT. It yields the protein CSATRTYIGTGELFF.

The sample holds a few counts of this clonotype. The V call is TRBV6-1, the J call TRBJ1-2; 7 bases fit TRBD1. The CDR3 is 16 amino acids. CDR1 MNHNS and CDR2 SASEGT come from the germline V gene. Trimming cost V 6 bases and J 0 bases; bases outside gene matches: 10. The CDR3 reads CASRERQGASNYGYTF. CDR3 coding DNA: TGTGCCAGCAGGGAGAGACAGGGCGCCTCTAACTATGGCTACACCTTC.

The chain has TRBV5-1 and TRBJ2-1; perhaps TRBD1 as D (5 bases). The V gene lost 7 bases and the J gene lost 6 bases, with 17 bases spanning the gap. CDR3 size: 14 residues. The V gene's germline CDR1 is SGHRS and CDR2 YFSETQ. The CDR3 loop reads CASCSGRRPNEQFF. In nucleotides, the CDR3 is TGCGCCAGCTGTTCAGGGCGACGTCCCAATGAGCAGTTCTTC. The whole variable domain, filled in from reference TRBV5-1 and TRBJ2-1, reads KAGVTQTPRYLIKTRGQQVTLSCSPISGHRSVSWYQQTPGQGLQFLFEYFSETQRNKGNFPGRFSGRQFSNSRSEMNVSTLELGDSALYLCASCSGRRPNEQFFGPGTRLTVL.

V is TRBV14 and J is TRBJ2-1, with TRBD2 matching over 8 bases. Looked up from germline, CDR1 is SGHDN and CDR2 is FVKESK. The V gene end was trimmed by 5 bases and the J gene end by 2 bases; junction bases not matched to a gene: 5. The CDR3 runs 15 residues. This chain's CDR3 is CASSWKRGTYNEQFF. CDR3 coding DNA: TGTGCCAGCAGCTGGAAGCGGGGGACCTACAATGAGCAGTTCTTC.

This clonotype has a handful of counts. CDR3 DNA: TGCGCCAGCAGCTTGGCCGAGGGCCCTTCTGGAAACACCATATATTTT. Translating it yields CASSLAEGPSGNTIYF. V is TRBV5-1 and J is TRBJ1-3; D gene ambiguous. The germline V gene encodes CDR1 SGHRS and CDR2 YFSETQ. This CDR3 contains 16 residues. Trimming removed 0 bases from V and 1 base from J, with 11 bases in between.